This entry concerns a single T cell receptor beta chain. Its specific antigen is unknown. The input lacks base qualities; no much larger clone sits a single base away. The immunoSEQ Assay, a bias-controlled multiplex PCR, was used to amplify TCRbeta CDR3 regions from genomic DNA. On the study's bioinformatics: The number of nucleated cells in each sample was estimated by amplification of reference gene primers within the assay. To quantify the absolute abundance of each unique TCRbeta CDR3 rearrangement, sequence reads were collapsed and filtered. For each sample, productive Simpson clonality was calculated as the square root of Simpson's diversity index over productive rearrangements. In TCRdb, the immuneACCESS table is reduced to in-frame sequences with V and J assigned. These tables do not hold every clone; where another copy was compared, an unresolved V gene accounts for under half, and the others remain unexplained. Clonal size and the V and J genes are those of that table, whereas D and trimming came from the DNA. This sample comprises 300,000 to 350,000 clones, about 87% of them detected only once. The ten top clones hold roughly 1.7% of the sample.

These data are taken from a study of blood T cell repertoires in COVID-19 (dated by TCRdb to 2020 to 2022). Broadly, across the study: Samples from collaborators originated in the United States, Italy and Spain and spanned both the acute and convalescent phases of COVID-19. Subjects who had been exposed to COVID-19, were actively infected with it, or had recovered from it provided the deeply sampled blood TCRbeta repertoires that made up the dataset. Where HLA class I and class II types were available, the types were taken from metadata supplied by the sample provider, not from assay-based typing. The material from the prospective study consisted of cDNA or gDNA derived from T cells, B-cell-depleted T cells, or PBMCs. A freely available public database, intended as a resource for researchers studying the immune response to SARS-CoV-2, is where the repertoires were released. The samples were drawn from the first 160 participants of the ongoing ImmuneRACE study and from over a thousand subjects provided by 6 global collaborators. Sample metadata almost always included a de-identified subject ID, COVID-19 status, age in years and sex.

Points the paper makes about the study in general: Clinical and demographic metadata were provided uncurated, with the amount varying by source and participant.

One collaborating source in Seattle enrolled patients during active infection and followed them longitudinally through the course of disease. The collaborating institutions used their own protocols to collect whole blood in K2EDTA tubes. For TCRbeta analysis, collaborators shipped samples as frozen whole blood, isolated PBMCs, or DNA extracted from either of those sample types. CDR1 and CDR2, per the germline V gene, are MDHEN and SYDVKM. The cysteine opens and the phenylalanine closes a CDR3 of 14 amino acids. The kept DNA is CDR3 alone, 42 bases in frame from the first base. Germline trimming amounts to 5 bases on V and 4 bases on J, with 5 as the count of junction bases outside the gene matches.

The sequence was collected from a woman aged 25 to 39 with COVID-19, enrolled during active disease. The material sequenced was peripheral blood. The chain was built from TRBV28 and TRBJ2-3; 8 bases in between match TRBD1. The bases read TGTGCCAGCAGTCCATGGACAGGGCCAGATACGCAGTATTTT. Translated, this gives CASSPWTGPDTQYF.